One and the same sample provided the 10 T cell receptor beta chains below, sequenced in a study of cytomegalovirus exposure and HLA in healthy donors listed by TCRdb under 2017. The library came from the immunoSEQ multiplex PCR assay. The multiplex PCR relied on a mix of 60 forward primers for TCR Vbeta segments and 13 reverse primers for TCR Jbeta segments. In TCRdb, the immuneACCESS table is reduced to in-frame sequences with V and J assigned. These tables do not hold every clone; where another copy was compared, an unresolved V gene accounts for under half, and the others remain unexplained. The sample table shows 85,000 to 100,000 clones, and 55% to 65% are seen once. The ten largest clones add up to about 2.3% of the sample. What was sequenced was PBMCs. Every receptor here comes from a human donor in good health.

The V call is TRBV27, the J call TRBJ1-4; D is ambiguous. This CDR3 is 13 amino acids long. Germline-derived CDR1 and CDR2 are MNHEY and SMNVEV (reference sequence). V was shortened by 7 bases and J by 16 bases, with 22 bases between the two germline ends. CDR3 region: CASTVYRFSVRFF. CDR3 nucleotides: TGTGCCAGCACCGTATACCGCTTTTCTGTCAGGTTTTTT.

The chain recombines TRBV7-3 with TRBJ1-1, with D maybe TRBD1 (6 bases). This CDR3 has 15 residues. The V end was cut by 5 bases, the J end by 4 bases, with 17 bases between. Germline CDR1 is SGHTA and CDR2 is FQGTGA. The CDR3 loop is CASSPTQGVGTEAFF. The CDR3 DNA reads as TGTGCCAGCAGCCCGACACAGGGTGTTGGCACTGAAGCTTTCTTT.

J is TRBJ1-1 and V is TRBV15; TRBD1 is a possible D gene (6 bases). CDR3 length equals 16 residues. Trimming took off 1 base at V and 2 bases at J, with 14 bases between the two ends. Germline assignment: CDR1 LNHNV and CDR2 YYDKDF (reference sequence). The CDR3 nucleotides read TGTGCCACCAGCAGAGGAAGGACAGTACTTAACACTGAAGCTTTCTTT. Protein product: CATSRGRTVLNTEAFF.

The rearrangement uses TRBV7-2 and TRBJ2-7; 14 bases are a match to TRBD2. Trimming took 3 bases from V and 7 from J; bases not matched to a gene: 8. The CDR3 runs 16 residues. Germline CDR1 is SGHTA and CDR2 is FQGNSA. CDR3 DNA sequence: TGTGCCAGCAGCTTCACCCGACTAGCGGGGGGGATTGAGCAGTACTTC. Its translation is CASSFTRLAGGIEQYF.

The CDR3 DNA follows: TGTGCCAGCAGCTTATCCATGGCGGGGGGGGAATTGTACGAGCAGTACTTC. Its protein is CASSLSMAGGELYEQYF. The V gene is TRBV7-2, the J gene TRBJ2-7; 9 nucleotides match TRBD2. The CDR3 is made up of 17 amino acids. J lost 4 bases, V lost 2 bases, and 12 bases had no gene match. Germline values: CDR1 SGHTA, CDR2 FQGNSA.

A few counts support this clone. This chain links TRBV2 with TRBJ1-5; D might be TRBD1 (5 bases). The CDR3 spans 14 residues. V lost 5 bases to trimming and J lost 3 bases, with 11 bases between them. Germline V lookup: CDR1 SNHLY, CDR2 FYNNEI. CDR3 sequence (DNA): TGTGCCAGCAGTCGTGGAGGGGACAATCAGCCCCAGCATTTT. This encodes CASSRGGDNQPQHF.

The J gene is TRBJ2-3, the V gene TRBV4-3; tentative D call: TRBD2 (5 bases). Trimming left V 0 bases short and J 4 bases short, with 8 bases between. The CDR3 covers 14 residues. From germline, CDR1 is LGHNA and CDR2 YSLEER. CDR3 in DNA: TGCGCCAGCAGCCAAGATTCCGGGGCAGATACGCAGTATTTT. Translated: CASSQDSGADTQYF.

The rearrangement uses TRBV6-6 and TRBJ1-4; D not resolved. The CDR3 contains 15 residues. The germline V gene encodes CDR1 MNHNY and CDR2 SVGAGI (reference sequence). Trimming took off 0 bases at V and 8 bases at J, with 13 bases between the two ends. CDR3: CASSYSLRVSEKLFF. CDR3 bases: TGTGCCAGCAGTTACTCGCTCCGAGTGTCCGAAAAACTGTTTTTT.

This chain joins TRBV6-5 and TRBJ2-7; D gene unclear. This CDR3 comprises 15 residues. CDR1 and CDR2 from the germline V gene are MNHEY and SVGAGI. Trimming pared 0 bases from V and 3 bases from J, leaving 12 bases between. The CDR3 coding sequence is TGTGCCAGCAGTTACTCGAGGCAGTATAACTACGAGCAGTACTTC. Translating it yields CASSYSRQYNYEQYF.

The J gene is TRBJ2-5, the V gene TRBV11-3, with D possibly being TRBD2 (5 bases). The V gene lost 1 base and the J gene lost 5 bases, with 23 bases spanning the gap. Germline CDR1 reads SGHNT; CDR2 reads YENEEA. The CDR3 extends over 18 amino acids. The CDR3: CASSLVAHGLSTSETQYF. In nucleotides, the CDR3 is TGTGCCAGCAGCTTAGTTGCTCACGGACTGTCAACATCCGAGACCCAGTACTTC.